What follows are 31 T cell receptor beta chains derived from one specimen sequenced in a study of T cells after posttransplantation cyclophosphamide. The naive gate required viable CD3+CD4+ or CD3+CD8+ cells with CCR7+CD45RA+CD45RO-CD95-CD27+CD28+ phenotype. Sequencing was performed with immunoSEQ multiplex PCR; in TCRdb, only in-frame clones are kept and a portion is missing. The sample consists of fewer than 40,000 clones, around nine tenths of them appearing once. The specimen sequenced was naive CD4+ T cells sorted from PBMCs. Receptors originate from a woman aged 55-70 years in good health, CMV-negative, and a related stem cell transplant donor.

The chain joins TRBV19 to TRBJ2-7; D is possibly TRBD1 (6 bases). Germline-derived CDR1 and CDR2 are LNHDA and SQIVND (reference sequence). V was pared by 2 bases and J by 3 bases, with 11 bases between. The CDR3 runs 14 residues. CDR3 in DNA: TGTGCCAGTAGTATAAAGGACAGTAACTACGAGCAGTACTTC. This sequence encodes CASSIKDSNYEQYF.

V usage is TRBV5-1 and J usage is TRBJ2-7; 12 bases are shared with TRBD2. The CDR3 length is 13 residues. Germline trimming cut 7 bases from V and 4 bases from J; bases unmatched to any gene: 3. CDR1 and CDR2 from the germline V gene are SGHRS and YFSETQ. CDR3 amino acids: CASRTSGAYEQYF. In DNA, the CDR3 is TGCGCCAGCCGGACTAGCGGGGCATACGAGCAGTACTTC.

The chain employs TRBV19 and TRBJ2-7; D gene ambiguous. V was pared by 0 bases and J by 3 bases, with 15 bases between. The CDR3 has 16 amino acids. CDR1 is LNHDA and CDR2 is SQIVND in the germline V gene (reference sequence). CDR3: CASSIDLGSARYEQYF. The CDR3 coding sequence is TGTGCCAGTAGTATAGATCTAGGCAGCGCACGCTACGAGCAGTACTTC.

The chain combines TRBV7-3 with TRBJ2-1; 9 nucleotides line up with TRBD2. Trimming removed 4 bases from V and 7 bases from J; junction bases left unmatched: 11. The CDR3 covers 16 residues. The germline gives CDR1 SGHTA, CDR2 FQGTGA. The CDR3 loop reads CASSSMRGGLSNEQFF. CDR3 bases: TGTGCCAGCAGCTCTATGCGGGGGGGCCTTAGTAATGAGCAGTTCTTC.

The chain uses TRBV28 and TRBJ1-2; the match to TRBD1 covers 8 bases. The ends lost 6 bases at V and 8 bases at J; junction bases unmatched: 8. Germline loops: CDR1 MDHEN, CDR2 SYDVKM. CDR3 length: 13 amino acids. CDR3 sequence reads: CASRLSGGGGYTF. CDR3 coding DNA: TGTGCCAGCAGGCTCTCAGGGGGCGGGGGCTACACCTTC.

This chain uses TRBV19 with TRBJ2-1; 12 bases are shared with TRBD2. V shed 6 bases, J shed 4 bases, and the junction held 7 bases outside the gene matches. This CDR3 is 16 amino acids long. The germline V gene has CDR1 LNHDA and CDR2 SQIVND (reference sequence). The chain's CDR3 is CASRGGGTSGYNEQFF. Written as DNA, the CDR3 is TGTGCCAGTAGGGGAGGTGGGACTAGCGGGTACAATGAGCAGTTCTTC.

This chain connects TRBV9 to TRBJ1-2, with 10 bases lining up with TRBD1. Germline V gene sequence: CDR1 SGDLS, CDR2 YYNGEE. The CDR3 has 15 amino acids. Germline trimming cut 2 bases from V and 2 bases from J; bases unmatched to any gene: 3. The CDR3 region is CASSVDRGLNYGYTF. The DNA for the CDR3 is TGTGCCAGCAGCGTCGACAGGGGGCTGAACTATGGCTACACCTTC.

The chain carries TRBV19 and TRBJ2-7, with 10 bases that match TRBD1. Germline CDR1 reads LNHDA; CDR2 reads SQIVND (reference sequence). The CDR3 length is 16 residues. Losses at the gene ends were 1 base for V and 5 bases for J; bases not matched to a gene: 8. The CDR3 DNA is TGTGCCAGTAGTATAGGCACCGGGACAGGGGTCCACGAGCAGTACTTC. Translation: CASSIGTGTGVHEQYF.

This clone was recorded once. V is TRBV11-2 and J is TRBJ1-2, with 9 bases fitting TRBD1. Germline CDR1 SGHAT, CDR2 FQNNGV. The CDR3 consists of 14 residues. V was clipped by 5 bases and J by 3 bases; unmatched bases: 4. The CDR3 DNA reads TGTGCCAGCAGCCCGGGACAGGGCTACTATGGCTACACCTTC. It translates to CASSPGQGYYGYTF.

V gene TRBV6-6 combines with J gene TRBJ2-7; 7 bases map to TRBD1. Trimming cost V 4 bases and J 3 bases; bases outside gene matches: 6. From germline, CDR1 is MNHNY and CDR2 SVGAGI (reference sequence). The CDR3 is 14 amino acids. As DNA, the CDR3 is TGTGCCAGCAGTTCGAGGGGACAGATCTACGAGCAGTACTTC. This gives the protein CASSSRGQIYEQYF.

In regard to this clone: Germline is not matched at one junction end, which may reflect a read error. J is TRBJ2-1 and V is TRBV7-6, with D hard to call. Germline CDR1 and CDR2: SGHVS and FNYEAQ. The CDR3 has 12 residues. CDR3 sequence (DNA): TGTGCCAGCAGCCCCTCCTTCAATGAGCAGTTCTTC. This codes for CASSPSFNEQFF.

This chain uses TRBV7-9 with TRBJ2-5, with 10 positions matching TRBD2. There are 16 residues in the CDR3. The junction had 9 bases not matched to a gene; V was cut back by 3 bases and J by 5 bases. Germline CDR1 is SEHNR and CDR2 is FQNEAQ (reference sequence). The CDR3 spells CASSLSLAGGWETQYF. As DNA, the CDR3 is TGTGCCAGCAGCTTGTCATTAGCGGGGGGTTGGGAGACCCAGTACTTC.

The chain joins TRBV7-9 to TRBJ1-2, with D uncertain. V was trimmed by 0 bases and J by 2 bases, leaving 10 bases between them. The CDR3 loop spans 15 amino acids. Per the germline V gene, CDR1 is SEHNR and CDR2 is FQNEAQ (reference sequence). Here the CDR3 DNA reads TGTGCCAGCAGCTTAGCCGAGGTGGAGAACTATGGCTACACCTTC. Protein product: CASSLAEVENYGYTF.

This clone was found once. This chain joins TRBV5-1 and TRBJ2-5; 9 bases agree with TRBD1. Trimming at V came to 3 bases and at J to 1 base, leaving 1 base not matched to a gene. Germline V gene data show CDR1 as SGHRS and CDR2 as YFSETQ. This CDR3 is 14 amino acids long. CDR3 sequence (DNA): TGCGCCAGCAGCTCACAGGGGGCCCAAGAGACCCAGTACTTC. Translated, it gives CASSSQGAQETQYF.

The genes are TRBV11-3 and TRBJ2-7, with TRBD1 matching 8 bases. The CDR3 extends over 14 amino acids. Germline V gives CDR1 SGHNT, CDR2 YENEEA. V shed 2 bases and J 2 bases; nucleotides not matched to a gene: 2. The CDR3: CASSLSGQAYEQYF. As DNA, the CDR3 is TGTGCCAGCAGCTTATCGGGACAGGCCTACGAGCAGTACTTC.

V usage is TRBV6-5 and J usage is TRBJ1-2; unclear D gene. V lost 5 bases, J lost 8 bases, and 15 bases lay in between. The CDR3 runs 13 residues. Germline CDR1 and CDR2: MNHEY and SVGAGI. The CDR3 protein is CASSNPDRGGYTF. As DNA, the CDR3 is TGTGCCAGCAGTAACCCGGACCGGGGAGGCTACACCTTC.

The chain carries TRBV28 and TRBJ1-2; weak D call: TRBD1 (6 bases). Between the trimmed V and J ends, which lost 4 bases and 3 bases, there was a span of 15 bases. The CDR3 runs 15 residues. Germline-derived CDR1 and CDR2 are MDHEN and SYDVKM. CDR3 bases: TGTGCCAGCAGTTCGCCAGACCGGACAGACTATGGCTACACCTTC. Translated, it gives CASSSPDRTDYGYTF.

This clone was seen once. The V gene is TRBV6-5, the J gene TRBJ1-1; 8 nucleotides line up with TRBD1. Germline CDR1 MNHEY, CDR2 SVGAGI. V shed 8 bases, J shed 5 bases, and the junction held 1 base outside the gene matches. The CDR3 loop spans 11 amino acids. The CDR3 bases are TGTGCCAGCTACAGGGGGACTGAAGCTTTCTTT. Translating gives CASYRGTEAFF.

V gene TRBV6-6 combines with J gene TRBJ1-5; the D gene is possibly TRBD1 (6 bases). The CDR3 sequence is 15 residues long. V was shortened by 7 bases and J by 2 bases, with 15 bases between the two germline ends. Germline loops: CDR1 MNHNY, CDR2 SVGAGI (reference sequence). The CDR3 spells CASTSPPGGNQPQHF. CDR3 in DNA: TGTGCCAGCACCTCCCCCCCAGGGGGCAATCAGCCCCAGCATTTT.

The chain couples TRBV7-2 to TRBJ2-5; 7 bases align to TRBD2. The J segment lost 5 bases and the V segment lost 1 base, leaving 7 bases of the junction unmatched. Germline V gives CDR1 SGHTA, CDR2 FQGNSA. There are 15 residues in the CDR3. CDR3 coding DNA: TGTGCCAGCAGCTTAGTCCAGGGAGGGTCGGAGACCCAGTACTTC. Amino acids: CASSLVQGGSETQYF.

Details on this clone: One end of the junction varies from germline; a read error may be responsible. This chain joins TRBV6-1 and TRBJ2-1; no reliable D call. The CDR3 is made up of 15 amino acids. Germline loops: CDR1 MNHNS, CDR2 SASEGT. The CDR3 here is CASSVISSSYSEQFF. The CDR3 DNA follows: TGTGCCAGCAGTGTCATATCGAGCTCCTACAGTGAGCAGTTCTTC.

The genes are TRBV5-4 and TRBJ2-3, with 15 bases identical to TRBD2. The CDR3 runs to 16 residues. From germline, CDR1 is SGHNT and CDR2 YYREEE (reference sequence). The V and J ends lost 0 bases and 7 bases, in that order; junction bases with no gene match: 3. For the CDR3, the DNA is TGTGCCAGCAGCTTGGCCGGGACTAGCGGGAGGTATACGCAGTATTTT. This gives the protein CASSLAGTSGRYTQYF.

The DNA of the CDR3 is TGTGCCAGCAGGGACAGGGGTGGTAATTCACCCCTCCACTTT. Translating gives CASRDRGGNSPLHF. The chain is built from TRBV2 and TRBJ1-6; 9 nucleotides line up with TRBD1. The germline V gene encodes CDR1 SNHLY and CDR2 FYNNEI. This CDR3 comprises 14 residues. The J segment lost 6 bases and the V segment lost 6 bases, leaving 3 bases of the junction unmatched.

The chain employs TRBV7-9 and TRBJ1-4, with a possible D match to TRBD1 (5 bases). The CDR3 contains 14 residues. Germline V gene data show CDR1 as SEHNR and CDR2 as FQNEAQ (reference sequence). The V end lost 1 base, the J end lost 3 bases, and 6 bases lay between the germline ends. CDR3 coding DNA: TGTGCCAGCAGCTTAGGGGGCTCTAATGAAAAACTGTTTTTT. Encoded protein: CASSLGGSNEKLFF.

This rearrangement joins TRBV5-6 to TRBJ2-1; 11 nucleotides agree with TRBD2. Germline CDR1 and CDR2: SGHDT and YYEEEE. This CDR3 has 15 residues. J was trimmed by 6 bases and V by 1 base; bases with no gene match: 3. CDR3 sequence (DNA): TGTGCCAGCAGCTTGTTAGCGGGAGGGGGCAATGAGCAGTTCTTC. Protein product: CASSLLAGGGNEQFF. The full variable domain, rest sourced from reference TRBV5-6 and TRBJ2-1, is DAGVTQSPTHLIKTRGQQVTLRCSPKSGHDTVSWYQQALGQGPQFIFQYYEEEERQRGNFPDRFSGHQFPNYSSELNVNALLLGDSALYLCASSLLAGGGNEQFFGPGTRLTVL.

The chain uses TRBV5-1 and TRBJ1-2; TRBD1 might be the D (5 bases). CDR3 size: 15 residues. Germline V gives CDR1 SGHRS, CDR2 YFSETQ. V dropped 1 base and J dropped 0 bases, with 10 bases sitting between them. CDR3: CASSLRSGTNYGYTF. The CDR3 region has the DNA TGCGCCAGCAGCTTGCGTTCAGGGACTAACTATGGCTACACCTTC.

The V gene is TRBV11-3, the J gene TRBJ2-5; 10 nucleotides agree with TRBD1. V lost 5 bases and J lost 4; bases outside the gene matches: 1. Germline V lookup: CDR1 SGHNT, CDR2 YENEEA. The CDR3 loop spans 13 amino acids. CDR3 region: CASSGDRGETQYF. CDR3 DNA: TGTGCCAGCAGCGGGGACAGGGGAGAGACCCAGTACTTC.

The chain employs TRBV9 and TRBJ1-2; D gene ambiguous. This CDR3 has 15 residues. CDR1 is SGDLS and CDR2 is YYNGEE in the germline V gene. Trimming removed 5 bases at V and 1 base at J, with 15 bases between. CDR3 in amino acids: CASSEYEQINYGYTF. The CDR3 DNA sequence: TGTGCCAGCAGTGAGTACGAACAGATTAACTATGGCTACACCTTC.

The chain recombines TRBV11-2 with TRBJ1-2; D is perhaps TRBD1 (6 bases). Germline CDR1 and CDR2: SGHAT and FQNNGV. This CDR3 contains 14 residues. V was clipped by 5 bases and J by 4 bases, with 14 bases between them. As DNA, the CDR3 is TGTGCCAGCAGCCTGGGGTCACAGGGCTATGGCTACACCTTC. It is translated as CASSLGSQGYGYTF. Based on the CDR3 plus reference TRBV11-2 and TRBJ1-2, the full variable domain is EAGVAQSPRYKIIEKRQSVAFWCNPISGHATLYWYQQILGQGPKLLIQFQNNGVVDDSQLPKDRFSAERLKGVDSTLKIQPAKLEDSAVYLCASSLGSQGYGYTFGSGTRLTVV.

The rearrangement links TRBV5-1 to TRBJ2-1; D possibly corresponds to TRBD1 (5 bases). Per germline, CDR1 SGHRS and CDR2 YFSETQ. Deletions cut 0 bases from V and 8 bases from J, with 15 bases between. The CDR3 has 15 amino acids. This chain's CDR3 is CASSLAPDRRYEQFF. The CDR3 nucleotides are TGCGCCAGCAGCTTGGCCCCAGACAGAAGGTATGAGCAGTTCTTC.

The rearrangement links TRBV7-2 to TRBJ2-1; a possible D gene is TRBD2 (5 bases). V lost 8 bases, J lost 7 bases, and 21 bases lay in between. Germline V lookup: CDR1 SGHTA, CDR2 FQGNSA. The CDR3 consists of 15 residues. The chain's CDR3 is CASQRGGGTGNEQFF. CDR3 nucleotides: TGTGCCAGCCAACGAGGAGGAGGCACGGGGAATGAGCAGTTCTTC.